This entry is about one TCR beta chain. The data belong to a study of stem cell transplantation in POMP-related autoinflammatory disease. Measured with immunoSEQ multiplex PCR; TCRdb has only the in-frame clones, and not every one. The sample consists of some 26,000 clones, roughly 80% of them appearing once. The CDR3 is made up of 15 amino acids. Trimming removed 6 bases from V and 7 bases from J; junction bases left unmatched: 13. Germline V gives CDR1 KGHSH, CDR2 LQKENI. The sequence was collected from a human donor with POMP-related autoinflammation and immune dysregulation (PRAID). The chain employs TRBV18 and TRBJ2-5; 8 nucleotides line up with TRBD2. The sequenced sample was CD4+ T cells from PBMCs, obtained before stem cell transplantation. The CDR3 DNA is TGTGCCAGCTCGCAGACTAGCGTCTCCTCATCGACCCAGTACTTC. Encoded protein: CASSQTSVSSSTQYF.